This section outlines one T cell receptor (beta chain) sequence together with its context. The data belong to a study of early stage breast cancer tumors. Study as a whole: Samples were sequenced at around 10-fold average coverage.

Each sample had two DNA replicates, about 0.5 ug blood or roughly 1.6 ug tissue. Clones were sequenced by immunoSEQ multiplex PCR, and TCRdb holds only the in-frame ones, with some missing. The table lists tens of thousands of clones, about 70% of them singletons. The CDR3 consists of 16 residues. V was cut by 3 bases and J by 2 bases, with 13 bases left in between. Germline CDR1 is KGHSH and CDR2 is LQKENI. The chain employs TRBV18 and TRBJ2-2; the D gene is possibly TRBD1 (6 bases). The source of this sequence is a person aged 45-60 years with breast cancer. The specimen sequenced was blood. CDR3 DNA: TGTGCCAGCTCACCTCGGCAGGACAGTAACACCGGGGAGCTGTTTTTT. This gives the protein CASSPRQDSNTGELFF.